These 17 T cell receptor beta chains originate from one sample sequenced in a study of blood T cell repertoires in COVID-19 (dated by TCRdb to 2018 to 2021). The protocol used for the library was the immunoSEQ multiplex PCR assay. TCRdb obtained this table from immuneACCESS and retained in-frame rearrangements with V and J assigned. These tables miss some clones; where compared with another copy, unresolved V genes account for less than half of the shortfall, and the remainder is unexplained. The sample contains a few hundred thousand clones, 80% to 90% of them found a single time. Of the sample, over 2% is held by the ten largest clones. Specimen: PBMCs or T cells enriched from blood (not recorded which). The receptors were sampled from a woman between 18 and 30 years old who had recovered from COVID-19.

The rearrangement uses TRBV2 and TRBJ2-3; D may be TRBD2 (5 bases). CDR1 SNHLY and CDR2 FYNNEI come from the germline V gene. The CDR3 length is 15 residues. Trimming took 7 bases from V and 2 from J, leaving 16 bases between them. The CDR3 sequence: CASTGIRRTTDTQYF. The DNA of the CDR3 is TGTGCCAGCACGGGGATCCGGAGGACCACAGATACGCAGTATTTT.

The chain employs TRBV18 and TRBJ2-5; TRBD2 is a possible D gene (6 bases). V was pared by 4 bases and J by 1 base, with 10 bases between. This CDR3 is built from 14 residues. CDR1 KGHSH and CDR2 LQKENI come from the germline V gene. This chain's CDR3 is CASSLAGLQETQYF. DNA for the CDR3: TGTGCCAGCTCACTGGCGGGGCTCCAAGAGACCCAGTACTTC.

This clone was observed a few times. The chain uses TRBV18 and TRBJ2-1; 8 bases fit TRBD1. V lost 2 bases to trimming and J lost 15 bases; unmatched junction nucleotides: 3. The CDR3 runs to 11 residues. Germline loops: CDR1 KGHSH, CDR2 LQKENI. CDR3 nucleotides: TGTGCCAGCTCACCATCGACAGGGGTGTTCTTC. Translation: CASSPSTGVFF.

The chain couples TRBV24-1 to TRBJ2-2; 7 positions match TRBD2. V lost 3 bases to trimming and J lost 5 bases; unmatched junction nucleotides: 2. The CDR3 runs to 14 residues. Per germline, CDR1 KGHDR and CDR2 SFDVKD. CDR3 region: CATSDLAETGELFF. The CDR3, as DNA: TGTGCCACCAGTGATCTAGCGGAGACCGGGGAGCTGTTTTTT.

The rearrangement uses TRBV7-8 and TRBJ1-4; 7 bases match TRBD1. Per germline, CDR1 SGHVS and CDR2 FQNEAQ. The CDR3 spans 15 residues. Germline trimming cut 5 bases from V and 5 bases from J; bases unmatched to any gene: 8. The CDR3 here is CASSIRTGGNEKLFF. In DNA form, the CDR3 reads TGTGCCAGCAGCATCCGGACAGGCGGGAATGAAAAACTGTTTTTT.

The V and J genes are TRBV19 and TRBJ1-4; a possible D gene is TRBD1 (5 bases). Trimming cost V 3 bases and J 1 base, with 9 bases left between them. Germline V gene data show CDR1 as LNHDA and CDR2 as SQIVND (reference sequence). There are 15 residues in the CDR3. CDR3 in amino acids: CASSIGRGTNEKLFF. The CDR3 DNA reads TGTGCCAGTAGTATCGGAAGGGGAACTAATGAAAAACTGTTTTTT.

The V gene is TRBV29-1, the J gene TRBJ1-2; TRBD1 aligns across 12 bases. CDR3 length equals 17 residues. The junction had 12 bases not matched to a gene; V was cut back by 0 bases and J by 7 bases. CDR1 is SQVTM, CDR2 ANQGSEA, per germline. The CDR3, as DNA: TGCAGCGTTGAAGATCGGGACAGGGGGCCGCCCCATGGTGGCTACACCTTC. Amino acids: CSVEDRDRGPPHGGYTF. The variable domain in full, completed from reference TRBV29-1 and TRBJ1-2, reads SAVISQKPSRDICQRGTSLTIQCQVDSQVTMMFWYRQQPGQSLTLIATANQGSEATYESGFVIDKFPISRPNLTFSTLTVSNMSPEDSSIYLCSVEDRDRGPPHGGYTFGSGTRLTVV.

This sequence joins TRBV28 and TRBJ1-1; tentative D call: TRBD1 (5 bases). The CDR3 contains 15 residues. The germline V and J ends were trimmed by 3 bases and 6 bases, with 17 bases remaining between them. Per the germline V gene, CDR1 is MDHEN and CDR2 is SYDVKM. In DNA form, the CDR3 reads TGTGCCAGCAGTTTTGGGGAGGGGAGGTGGGCTGAAGCTTTCTTT. The encoded protein is CASSFGEGRWAEAFF.

CDR3 in amino acids: CASSAIVGEVGYTF. The CDR3 DNA is TGTGCCAGCAGTGCCATTGTCGGGGAGGTTGGCTACACCTTC. The genes are TRBV2 and TRBJ1-2, with D hard to call. Germline V CDR1 and CDR2: SNHLY, FYNNEI. The V end lost 4 bases, the J end lost 7 bases, and 16 bases lay between the germline ends. This CDR3 spans 14 amino acids.

The V and J genes are TRBV11-2 and TRBJ2-7; 12 nucleotides agree with TRBD2. CDR1 is SGHAT and CDR2 is FQNNGV in the germline V gene. The CDR3 loop spans 17 amino acids. V was pared by 2 bases and J by 0 bases, with 5 bases of the junction left unmatched. The CDR3 spells CASSLLAGGPRSYEQYF. The CDR3 region has the DNA TGTGCCAGCAGCTTACTAGCGGGGGGGCCTCGCTCCTACGAGCAGTACTTC.

The V call is TRBV5-5, the J call TRBJ1-1; D is uncertain. Germline V gene data show CDR1 as SGHKS and CDR2 as YYEKEE (reference sequence). V dropped 4 bases and J dropped 1 base, with 14 bases sitting between them. The CDR3 is made up of 15 amino acids. The CDR3 is CASSLFMSGNTEAFF. The CDR3 DNA is TGTGCCAGCAGCCTTTTTATGTCGGGGAACACTGAAGCTTTCTTT.

V is TRBV9 and J is TRBJ1-6; TRBD1 might be the D (6 bases). The germline CDR1 and CDR2 sequences are SGDLS and YYNGEE. The CDR3 spans 14 residues. V was clipped by 3 bases and J by 4 bases, with 8 bases between them. This CDR3 reads CASSATGYNSPLHF. CDR3 bases: TGTGCCAGCAGCGCGACAGGTTATAATTCACCCCTCCACTTT.

This chain joins TRBV19 and TRBJ2-1, with no clear D. CDR3 length: 12 amino acids. Trimming took 7 bases from V and 8 from J, leaving 12 bases between them. Germline V CDR1 and CDR2: LNHDA, SQIVND (reference sequence). The CDR3 region has the DNA TGTGCCAGTACAAGAGATAACGATGAGCAGTTCTTC. Translation: CASTRDNDEQFF.

The chain carries TRBV6-5 and TRBJ1-1, with D hard to call. Germline-derived CDR1 and CDR2 are MNHEY and SVGAGI. This CDR3 spans 16 amino acids. Trimming took off 2 bases at V and 3 bases at J, with 16 bases between the two ends. The CDR3 sequence: CASSYGLGSRDTEAFF. As DNA, the CDR3 is TGTGCCAGCAGTTACGGCCTCGGGTCGCGGGACACTGAAGCTTTCTTT.

The table lists this clone with a count of one. The chain has TRBV30 and TRBJ1-5, with TRBD1 matching over 7 bases. The CDR3 length is 15 residues. The germline V gene has CDR1 GTSNPN and CDR2 SVGIG (reference sequence). Unmatched junction bases numbered 8, after V lost 0 bases and J lost 6 bases. CDR3 sequence reads: CAWSVPRRGRQPQHF. Here the CDR3 DNA reads TGTGCCTGGAGTGTACCGCGGAGGGGGCGTCAGCCCCAGCATTTT.

The gene calls are TRBV4-2 and TRBJ2-5, with a possible D match to TRBD2 (5 bases). Trimming shortened V by 2 bases and J by 5 bases, and 12 bases separated the two germline ends. The CDR3 sequence is 14 residues long. CDR1 is LGHNA, CDR2 YNFKEQ, per germline. The CDR3 is CASSQPGNGETQYF. The DNA of the CDR3 is TGTGCCAGCAGCCAACCCGGGAACGGGGAGACCCAGTACTTC.

This clone was found a few times. The chain couples TRBV4-1 to TRBJ2-1; 7 nucleotides line up with TRBD1. The CDR3 covers 15 residues. Trimming at V came to 0 bases and at J to 4 bases, leaving 3 bases not matched to a gene. Germline CDR1 and CDR2: MGHRA and YSYEKL. The CDR3 here is CASSQERQGYNEQFF. The CDR3 nucleotides read TGCGCCAGCAGCCAAGAGCGACAGGGATACAATGAGCAGTTCTTC.